These 16 T cell receptor beta chains originate from one sample sequenced in a study of CD8 T cells in Susac syndrome. RNA totalling about 0.5 to 1 ug underwent reverse transcription with random hexamers. TCRdb fed the immunoSEQ multiplex PCR reads into MiXCR, producing one record per CDR3 protein. The table has 95,000 to 150,000 distinct CDR3 sequences, 85% to 95% seen once. Sequences were obtained from CD8+ T cells from PBMCs. The source of these receptors is a human donor with Susac syndrome.

This chain joins TRBV12-3 or TRBV12-4 and TRBJ1-4; D remains unclear. This CDR3 comprises 13 residues. Trimming took 8 bases from V and 8 from J, leaving 15 bases between them. The CDR3 nucleotides read TGTGCCAGCCGAGAGGGCGGAAAGGAAAAACTGTTTTTT. It codes for CASREGGKEKLFF.

The J gene is TRBJ2-7, the V gene TRBV7-9; 7 bases map to TRBD2. The V gene's germline CDR1 is SEHNR and CDR2 FQNEAQ (reference sequence). Trimming took 6 bases from V and 5 from J; bases not matched to a gene: 10. The length of the CDR3 is 14 residues. The CDR3 sequence: CASSGSGDPHEQYF. The CDR3 nucleotides are TGTGCCAGCAGTGGAAGCGGGGATCCCCACGAGCAGTACTTC.

V usage is TRBV3-1 and J usage is TRBJ2-2; TRBD1 aligns across 8 bases. The germline V gene has CDR1 LGHDT and CDR2 YNNKEL (reference sequence). The CDR3 spans 15 residues. With 1 base clipped from V and 5 bases from J, the junction kept 3 bases outside the gene matches. The CDR3 spells CASSQVRGLTGELFF. Written as DNA, the CDR3 is TGTGCCAGCAGCCAAGTCAGGGGGCTTACCGGGGAGCTGTTTTTT.

CDR3 sequence: CASSLWGRTGHEETQYF. The CDR3 DNA is TGTGCCAGCAGTTTATGGGGTCGGACAGGGCATGAAGAGACCCAGTACTTC. V and J are TRBV12-3 or TRBV12-4 and TRBJ2-5; 8 bases align to TRBD1. The CDR3 runs to 17 residues. The V and J ends lost 2 bases and 3 bases, in that order; junction bases with no gene match: 11.

The rearrangement joins TRBV24-1 to TRBJ2-1, with D perhaps matching TRBD1 or TRBD2 (5 bases each). Trimming stripped 5 bases from V and 5 bases from J, with 12 bases between. CDR1 KGHDR and CDR2 SFDVKD come from the germline V gene. The CDR3 spans 14 residues. The chain's CDR3 is CATSAPGHNNEQFF. CDR3 DNA: TGTGCCACCAGTGCCCCGGGGCACAACAATGAGCAGTTCTTC.

This CDR3 is CASSFKAGGTHEQYF. The CDR3 nucleotides read TGTGCCAGCAGTTTTAAGGCAGGGGGGACCCACGAGCAGTACTTC. The rearrangement joins TRBV27 to TRBJ2-7; D may be TRBD1 (7 bases). The CDR3 is made up of 15 amino acids. CDR1 MNHEY and CDR2 SMNVEV come from the germline V gene (reference sequence). The V and J ends lost 3 bases and 5 bases respectively, with 17 bases between them.

This sequence joins TRBV6-5 and TRBJ1-2; 7 bases line up with TRBD1. With V trimmed by 6 bases and J by 8 bases, 9 bases remained unmatched. CDR3 size: 13 residues. Per the germline V gene, CDR1 is MNHEY and CDR2 is SVGAGI. The CDR3 DNA reads TGTGCCAGCAGACGACAGGGTCCGGGAGGCTACACCTTC. It translates to CASRRQGPGGYTF.

This chain joins TRBV5-1 and TRBJ2-3; D possibly corresponds to TRBD1 (5 bases). Trimming took 0 bases from V and 1 from J, leaving 9 bases between them. The CDR3 runs 15 residues. Germline loops: CDR1 SGHRS, CDR2 YFSETQ. As DNA, the CDR3 is TGCGCCAGCAGCTTGGATCCCAGGGGCACAGATACGCAGTATTTT. Encoded protein: CASSLDPRGTDTQYF.

V usage is TRBV20-1 and J usage is TRBJ2-3; 7 bases agree with TRBD1. The CDR3 sequence is 14 residues long. With V trimmed by 3 bases and J by 1 base, 4 bases remained unmatched. Germline V gives CDR1 DFQATT, CDR2 SNEGSKA (reference sequence). DNA for the CDR3: TGCAGTGCTAGTCCGACAGGGCGCACAGATACGCAGTATTTT. Translated: CSASPTGRTDTQYF.

This rearrangement joins TRBV20-1 to TRBJ2-7; 9 bases agree with TRBD1. Germline CDR1 is DFQATT and CDR2 is SNEGSKA (reference sequence). The CDR3 consists of 13 residues. Trimming cost V 3 bases and J 6 bases; bases outside gene matches: 6. CDR3 sequence reads: CSASLGQGSEQYF. The CDR3 DNA follows: TGCAGTGCTAGTTTAGGACAGGGGAGCGAGCAGTACTTC.

V is TRBV19 and J is TRBJ2-7; TRBD2 matches 9 bases. The CDR3 is 16 amino acids. The germline V gene encodes CDR1 LNHDA and CDR2 SQIVND (reference sequence). V shed 2 bases and J 0 bases; nucleotides not matched to a gene: 5. The CDR3 reads CASSILAGMPSYEQYF. The CDR3 nucleotides are TGTGCCAGTAGTATACTAGCGGGGATGCCCTCCTACGAGCAGTACTTC.

This clonotype was counted between two and nine times. V gene TRBV12-3 or TRBV12-4 combines with J gene TRBJ2-5; possible D gene TRBD2, 6 bases. Trimming shortened V by 2 bases and J by 5 bases, and 15 bases separated the two germline ends. This CDR3 has 15 residues. Here the CDR3 reads CASSLSFGGGETQYF. Here the CDR3 DNA reads TGTGCCAGCAGTTTAAGTTTCGGGGGTGGGGAGACCCAGTACTTC.

The chain is built from TRBV29-1 and TRBJ2-3, with 7 bases matching TRBD1. In germline, CDR1 is SQVTM, CDR2 ANQGSEA. V lost 8 bases and J lost 0; bases outside the gene matches: 8. This CDR3 spans 14 amino acids. The chain's CDR3 is CSSLRGSSTDTQYF. CDR3 sequence (DNA): TGCAGCTCACTCAGGGGGAGTAGCACAGATACGCAGTATTTT.

The rearrangement uses TRBV3-1 and TRBJ1-6; D ambiguous. Trimming took off 1 base at V and 3 bases at J, with 10 bases between the two ends. This CDR3 has 16 amino acids. Germline V gives CDR1 LGHDT, CDR2 YNNKEL (reference sequence). CDR3 region: CASSQGDAGYNSPLHF. Written as DNA, the CDR3 is TGTGCCAGCAGCCAAGGAGACGCAGGCTATAATTCACCCCTCCACTTT. Variable domain in full (rest from reference TRBV3-1 and TRBJ1-6): DTAVSQTPKYLVTQMGNDKSIKCEQNLGHDTMYWYKQDSKKFLKIMFSYNNKELIINETVPNRFSPKSPDKAHLNLHINSLELGDSAVYFCASSQGDAGYNSPLHFGNGTRLTVT.

The chain uses TRBV11-2 and TRBJ2-5; 9 positions agree with TRBD2. V lost 4 bases to trimming and J lost 2 bases; unmatched junction nucleotides: 8. CDR3 length: 16 residues. Germline assignment: CDR1 SGHAT and CDR2 FQNNGV. CDR3 sequence (DNA): TGTGCCAGCAGCTCCATAGCGGGGGATAGACAAGAGACCCAGTACTTC. Its translation is CASSSIAGDRQETQYF. The variable domain in full, completed from reference TRBV11-2 and TRBJ2-5, reads EAGVAQSPRYKIIEKRQSVAFWCNPISGHATLYWYQQILGQGPKLLIQFQNNGVVDDSQLPKDRFSAERLKGVDSTLKIQPAKLEDSAVYLCASSSIAGDRQETQYFGPGTRLLVL.

The V gene is TRBV29-1, the J gene TRBJ1-5; no clear D gene. Germline CDR1 and CDR2: SQVTM and ANQGSEA. V was clipped by 0 bases and J by 10 bases, with 16 bases between them. This CDR3 contains 14 residues. DNA for the CDR3: TGCAGCGTTGAAGATCCCGCAGCGGTCTACCCCCAGCATTTT. Protein product: CSVEDPAAVYPQHF.